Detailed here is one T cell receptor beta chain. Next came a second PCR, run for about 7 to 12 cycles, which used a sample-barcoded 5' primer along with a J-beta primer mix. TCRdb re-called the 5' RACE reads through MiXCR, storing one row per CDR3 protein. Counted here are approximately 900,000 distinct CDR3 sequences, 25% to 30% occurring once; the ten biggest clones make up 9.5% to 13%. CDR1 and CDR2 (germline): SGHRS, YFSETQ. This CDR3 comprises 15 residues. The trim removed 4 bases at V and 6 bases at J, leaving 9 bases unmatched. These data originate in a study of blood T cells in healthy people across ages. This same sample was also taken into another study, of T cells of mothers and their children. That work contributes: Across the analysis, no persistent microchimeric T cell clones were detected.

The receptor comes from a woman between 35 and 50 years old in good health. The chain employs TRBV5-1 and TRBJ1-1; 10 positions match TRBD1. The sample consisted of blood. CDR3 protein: CASSASPGTGAEAFF. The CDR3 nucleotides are TGCGCCAGCAGCGCTTCGCCCGGGACAGGGGCTGAAGCTTTCTTT.